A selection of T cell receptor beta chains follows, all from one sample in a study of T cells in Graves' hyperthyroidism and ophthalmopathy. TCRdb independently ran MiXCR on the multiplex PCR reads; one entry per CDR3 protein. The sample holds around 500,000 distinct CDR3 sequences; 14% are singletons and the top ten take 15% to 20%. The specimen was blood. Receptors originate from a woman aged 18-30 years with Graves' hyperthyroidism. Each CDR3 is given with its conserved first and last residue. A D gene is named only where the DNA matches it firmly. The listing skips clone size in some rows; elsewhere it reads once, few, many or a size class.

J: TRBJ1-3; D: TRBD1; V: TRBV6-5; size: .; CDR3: CASSFDRGISGNTIYF; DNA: TGTGCCAGCAGTTTCGACAGGGGGATCTCTGGAAACACCATATATTTT
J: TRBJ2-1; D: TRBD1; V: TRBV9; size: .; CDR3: CASSAPRSGTGQSHEQFF; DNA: TGTGCCAGCAGCGCCCCCCGGTCCGGGACAGGGCAGTCGCATGAGCAGTTCTTC
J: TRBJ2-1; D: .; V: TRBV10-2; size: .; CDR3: CASGVAHYNEQFF; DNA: TGCGCCAGCGGGGTAGCTCACTACAATGAGCAGTTCTTC
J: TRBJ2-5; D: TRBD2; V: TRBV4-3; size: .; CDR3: CASSQVGRGEGETQYF; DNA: TGCGCCAGCAGCCAAGTCGGGCGGGGGGAAGGAGAGACCCAGTACTTC
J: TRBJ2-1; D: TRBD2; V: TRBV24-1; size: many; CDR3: CATSKSGTYSYNEQFF; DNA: TGTGCCACCAGTAAGAGCGGGACCTACTCCTACAATGAGCAGTTCTTC
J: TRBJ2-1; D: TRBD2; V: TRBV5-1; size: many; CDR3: CASSSRTSTDGVQFF; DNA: TGCGCCAGCAGCTCCCGGACTAGCACGGACGGGGTGCAGTTCTTC
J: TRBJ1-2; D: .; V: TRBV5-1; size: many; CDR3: CASSLGHGPTGRGGYTF; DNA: TGCGCCAGCAGCTTGGGCCACGGTCCCACAGGACGAGGGGGCTACACCTTC
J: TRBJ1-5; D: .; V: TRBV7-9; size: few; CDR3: CASSLESVQPQHF; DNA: TGTGCCAGCAGCTTAGAGAGCGTTCAGCCCCAGCATTTT
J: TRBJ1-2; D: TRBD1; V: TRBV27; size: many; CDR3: CASRGGALGYTF; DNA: TGTGCCAGCAGAGGGGGCGCATTAGGCTACACCTTC
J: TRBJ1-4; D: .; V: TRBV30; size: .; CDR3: CAWATLQNEKLFF; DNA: TGTGCCTGGGCGACTCTACAGAATGAAAAACTGTTTTTT
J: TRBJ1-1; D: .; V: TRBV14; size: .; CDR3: CASSRLESGNTEAFF; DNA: TGTGCCAGCAGCCGACTGGAGTCGGGGAACACTGAAGCTTTCTTT
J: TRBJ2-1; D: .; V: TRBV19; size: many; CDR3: CASSIVTADAYNEQFF; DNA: TGTGCCAGTAGTATAGTGACGGCCGACGCCTACAATGAGCAGTTCTTC
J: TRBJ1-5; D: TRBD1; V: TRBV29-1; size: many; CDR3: CSVWTGPNQPQHF; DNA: TGCAGCGTTTGGACAGGGCCAAATCAGCCCCAGCATTTT
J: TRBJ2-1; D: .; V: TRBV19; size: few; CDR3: CASSIDRGGGTITYNEQFF; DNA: TGTGCCAGTAGTATAGATCGCGGAGGCGGGACAATTACCTACAATGAGCAGTTCTTC
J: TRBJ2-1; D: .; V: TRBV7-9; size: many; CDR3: CASSPDLTYNEQFF; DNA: TGTGCCAGCAGCCCCGACTTGACCTACAATGAGCAGTTCTTC
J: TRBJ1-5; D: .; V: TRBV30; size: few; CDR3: CAWSNTGRRDQPQHF; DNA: TGTGCCTGGAGTAACACCGGGAGGAGGGATCAGCCCCAGCATTTT
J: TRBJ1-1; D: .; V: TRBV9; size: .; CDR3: CASGSPGGTEAFF; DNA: TGTGCCAGCGGGTCGCCGGGGGGCACTGAAGCTTTCTTT
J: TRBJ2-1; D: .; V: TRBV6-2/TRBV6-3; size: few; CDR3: CASNPRWKPQYNEQFF; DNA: TGTGCCAGCAACCCCCGATGGAAGCCCCAATACAATGAGCAGTTCTTC
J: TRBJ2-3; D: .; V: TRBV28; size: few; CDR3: CASSPWGGSTDTQYF; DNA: TGTGCCAGCAGTCCATGGGGCGGGAGCACAGATACGCAGTATTTT
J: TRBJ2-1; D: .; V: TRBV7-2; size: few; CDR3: CASSFELNEQFF; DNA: TGTGCCAGCAGCTTTGAGCTTAACGAGCAGTTCTTC
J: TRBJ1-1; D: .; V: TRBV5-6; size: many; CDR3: CASSLGPGSGNTEAFF; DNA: TGTGCCAGCAGCTTGGGGCCGGGGTCCGGGAACACTGAAGCTTTCTTT
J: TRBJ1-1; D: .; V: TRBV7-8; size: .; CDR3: CASSLIGHFTEAFF; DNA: TGTGCCAGCAGCTTAATTGGACACTTCACTGAAGCTTTCTTT
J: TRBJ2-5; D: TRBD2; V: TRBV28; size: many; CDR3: CATRTSGQETQYF; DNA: TGTGCCACCCGGACTAGCGGACAAGAGACCCAGTACTTC
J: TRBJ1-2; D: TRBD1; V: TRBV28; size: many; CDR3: CASSLGTGIQLYGYTF; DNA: TGTGCCAGCAGTCTCGGGACAGGAATTCAACTATATGGCTACACCTTC
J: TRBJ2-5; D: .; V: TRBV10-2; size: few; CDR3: CASQTLMETQYF; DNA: TGCGCCAGCCAGACACTGATGGAGACCCAGTACTTC
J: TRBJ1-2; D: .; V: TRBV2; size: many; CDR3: CASRVALGNYGYTF; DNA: TGTGCCAGCAGGGTCGCCCTAGGGAACTATGGCTACACCTTC
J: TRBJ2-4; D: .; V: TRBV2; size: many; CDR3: CASSDFWLAKNIQYF; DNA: TGTGCCAGCAGTGATTTCTGGTTAGCCAAAAACATTCAGTACTTC
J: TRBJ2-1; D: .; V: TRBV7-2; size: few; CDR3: CASSFRYGIDNEQFF; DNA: TGTGCCAGCAGCTTTCGTTACGGTATCGACAATGAGCAGTTCTTC
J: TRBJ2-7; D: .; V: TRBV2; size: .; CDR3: CASSDVDTRSF; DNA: TGTGCCAGCAGTGACGTGGACACCCGGAGCTTC
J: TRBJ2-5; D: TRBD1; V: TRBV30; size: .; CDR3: CAWRPGQWEETQYF; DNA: TGTGCCTGGAGACCGGGACAGTGGGAAGAGACCCAGTACTTC
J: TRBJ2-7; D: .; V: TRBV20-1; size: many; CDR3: CSASTHSSSYEQYF; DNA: TGCAGTGCTAGCACACATTCTAGCTCCTACGAGCAGTACTTC
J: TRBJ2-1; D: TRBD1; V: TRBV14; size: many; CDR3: CASSRPGQGIYNEQFF; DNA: TGTGCCAGCAGCCGCCCTGGACAGGGGATCTACAATGAGCAGTTCTTC
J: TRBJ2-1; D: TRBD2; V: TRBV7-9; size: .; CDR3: CASSGPTGTSGTYNEQFF; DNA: TGTGCCAGCAGCGGACCCACGGGGACTAGCGGGACGTACAATGAGCAGTTCTTC
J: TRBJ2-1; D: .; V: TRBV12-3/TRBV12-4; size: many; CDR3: CASSVATVHEQFF; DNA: TGTGCCAGCAGTGTAGCCACAGTTCATGAGCAGTTCTTC
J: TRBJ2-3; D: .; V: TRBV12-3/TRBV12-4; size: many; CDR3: CASSLGDLPTQYF; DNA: TGTGCCAGCAGTTTAGGGGACCTCCCGACGCAGTATTTT
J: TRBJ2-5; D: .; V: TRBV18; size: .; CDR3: CASSPRVEETQYF; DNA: TGTGCCAGCTCACCACGGGTGGAAGAGACCCAGTACTTC
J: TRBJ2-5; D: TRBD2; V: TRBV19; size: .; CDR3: CASRRTSGGGHKTQYF; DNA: TGTGCCAGTAGGAGGACTAGCGGAGGGGGTCACAAGACCCAGTACTTC
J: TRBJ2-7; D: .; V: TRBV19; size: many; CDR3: CASSILWGSYEQYF; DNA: TGTGCCAGTAGTATTCTTTGGGGATCCTACGAGCAGTACTTC
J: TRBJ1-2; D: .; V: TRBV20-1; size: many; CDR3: CSARDFRASIYGYTF; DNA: TGCAGTGCTAGAGATTTCCGGGCCTCCATTTATGGCTACACCTTC
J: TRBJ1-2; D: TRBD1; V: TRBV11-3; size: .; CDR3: CASSLDRMGQGHYGYTF; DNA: TGTGCCAGCAGCTTAGATCGTATGGGACAGGGGCACTATGGCTACACCTTC